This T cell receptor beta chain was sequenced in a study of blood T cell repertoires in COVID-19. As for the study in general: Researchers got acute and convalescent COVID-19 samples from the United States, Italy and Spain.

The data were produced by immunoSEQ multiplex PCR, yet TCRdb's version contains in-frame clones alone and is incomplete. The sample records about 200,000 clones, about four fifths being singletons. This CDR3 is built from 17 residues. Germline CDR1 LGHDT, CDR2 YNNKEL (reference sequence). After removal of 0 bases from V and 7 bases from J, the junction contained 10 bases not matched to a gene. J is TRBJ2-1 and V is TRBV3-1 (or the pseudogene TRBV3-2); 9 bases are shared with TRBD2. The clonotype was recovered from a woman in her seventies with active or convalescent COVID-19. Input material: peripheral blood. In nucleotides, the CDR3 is TGTGCCAGCAGCCAAGATCGAGTAGTAGCGGGAGATAATGAGCAGTTCTTC. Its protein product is CASSQDRVVAGDNEQFF.